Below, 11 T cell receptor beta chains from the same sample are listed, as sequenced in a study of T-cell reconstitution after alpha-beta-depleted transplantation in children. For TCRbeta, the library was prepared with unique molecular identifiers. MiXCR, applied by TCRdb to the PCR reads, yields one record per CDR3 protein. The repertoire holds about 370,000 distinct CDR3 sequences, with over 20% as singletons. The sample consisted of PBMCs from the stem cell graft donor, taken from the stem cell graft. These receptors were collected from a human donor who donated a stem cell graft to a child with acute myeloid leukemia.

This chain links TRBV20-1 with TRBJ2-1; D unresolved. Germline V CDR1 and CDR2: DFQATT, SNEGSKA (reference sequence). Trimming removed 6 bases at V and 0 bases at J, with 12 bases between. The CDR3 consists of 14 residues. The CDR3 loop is CSAEMVSSYNEQFF. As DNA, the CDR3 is TGCAGTGCAGAGATGGTAAGCTCCTACAATGAGCAGTTCTTC.

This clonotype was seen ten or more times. The CDR3, as DNA: TGCAGTGCAAACCTTCTCAACTACAGCTCCTACAATGAGCAGTTCTTC. Residues: CSANLLNYSSYNEQFF. This chain joins TRBV20-1 and TRBJ2-1; no reliable D call. The V gene lost 6 bases and the J gene lost 0 bases, with 18 bases spanning the gap. The CDR3 runs to 16 residues. Per the germline V gene, CDR1 is DFQATT and CDR2 is SNEGSKA (reference sequence).

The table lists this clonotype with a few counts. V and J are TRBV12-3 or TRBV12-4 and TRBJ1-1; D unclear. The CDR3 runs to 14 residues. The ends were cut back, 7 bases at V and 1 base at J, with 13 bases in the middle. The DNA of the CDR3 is TGTGCCAGCACCTCGAGGCAGAGGAACACTGAAGCTTTCTTT. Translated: CASTSRQRNTEAFF.

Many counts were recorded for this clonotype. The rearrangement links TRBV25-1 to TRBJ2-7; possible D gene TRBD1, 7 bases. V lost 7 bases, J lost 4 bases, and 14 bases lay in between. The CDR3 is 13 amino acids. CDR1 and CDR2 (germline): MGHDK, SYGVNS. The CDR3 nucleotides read TGTGCCAGCACCGGCCAGGGGGGATACGAGCAGTACTTC. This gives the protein CASTGQGGYEQYF.

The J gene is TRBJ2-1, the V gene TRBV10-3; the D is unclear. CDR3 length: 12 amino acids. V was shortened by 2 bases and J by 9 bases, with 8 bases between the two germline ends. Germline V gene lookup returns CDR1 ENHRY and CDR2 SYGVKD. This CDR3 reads CAISERGSEQFF. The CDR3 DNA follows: TGTGCCATCAGTGAGCGAGGATCTGAGCAGTTCTTC.

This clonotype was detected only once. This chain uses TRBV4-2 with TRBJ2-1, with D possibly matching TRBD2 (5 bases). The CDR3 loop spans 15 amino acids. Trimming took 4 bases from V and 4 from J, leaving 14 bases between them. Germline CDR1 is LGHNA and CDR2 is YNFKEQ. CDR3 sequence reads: CASSPPAGPYNEQFF. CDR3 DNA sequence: TGTGCCAGCAGCCCCCCCGCGGGTCCTTACAATGAGCAGTTCTTC.

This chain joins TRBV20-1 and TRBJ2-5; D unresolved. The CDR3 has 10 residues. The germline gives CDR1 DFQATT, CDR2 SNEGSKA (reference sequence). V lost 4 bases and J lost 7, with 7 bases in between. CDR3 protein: CSANPGTQYF. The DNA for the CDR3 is TGCAGTGCTAATCCGGGGACCCAGTACTTC.

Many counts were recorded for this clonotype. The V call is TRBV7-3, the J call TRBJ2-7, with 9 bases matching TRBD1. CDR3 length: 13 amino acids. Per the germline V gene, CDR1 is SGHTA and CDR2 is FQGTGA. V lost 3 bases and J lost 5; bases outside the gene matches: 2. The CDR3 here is CASSFTGGNEQYF. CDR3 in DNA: TGTGCCAGCAGCTTTACAGGGGGCAACGAGCAGTACTTC.

CDR3 nucleotide sequence: TGTGCCAGCAGTGACAGGGGCCGGGAAAAACTGTTTTTT. It is translated as CASSDRGREKLFF. The chain combines TRBV2 with TRBJ1-4; D is perhaps TRBD1 (6 bases). CDR1 is SNHLY, CDR2 FYNNEI, per germline. V lost 3 bases to trimming and J lost 8 bases, with 10 bases between them. The CDR3 is 13 residues long.

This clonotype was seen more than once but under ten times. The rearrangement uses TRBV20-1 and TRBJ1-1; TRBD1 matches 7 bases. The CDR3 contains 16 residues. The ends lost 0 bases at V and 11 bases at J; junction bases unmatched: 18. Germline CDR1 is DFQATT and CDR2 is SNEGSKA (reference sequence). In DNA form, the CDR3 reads TGCAGTGCTAGAGATTTATATACCGGGACAGCCCAAAGGGCTTTCTTT. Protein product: CSARDLYTGTAQRAFF.

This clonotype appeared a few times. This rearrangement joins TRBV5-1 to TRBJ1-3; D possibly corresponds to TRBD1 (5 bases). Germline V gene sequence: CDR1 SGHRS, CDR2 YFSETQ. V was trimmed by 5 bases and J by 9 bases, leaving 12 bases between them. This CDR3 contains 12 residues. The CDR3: CASRGDGSTIYF. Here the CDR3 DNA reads TGCGCCAGCAGAGGGGATGGGAGCACCATATATTTT.